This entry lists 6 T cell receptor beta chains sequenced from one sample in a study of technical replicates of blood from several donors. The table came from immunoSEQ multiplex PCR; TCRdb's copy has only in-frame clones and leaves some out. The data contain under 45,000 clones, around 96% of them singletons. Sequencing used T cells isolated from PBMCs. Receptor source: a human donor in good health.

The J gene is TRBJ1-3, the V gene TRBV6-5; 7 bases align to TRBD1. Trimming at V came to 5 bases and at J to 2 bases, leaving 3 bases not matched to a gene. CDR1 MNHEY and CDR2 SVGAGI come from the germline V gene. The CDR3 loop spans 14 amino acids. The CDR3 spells CASSLTGAGNTIYF. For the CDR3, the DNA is TGTGCCAGCAGTCTTACAGGGGCTGGAAACACCATATATTTT.

The CDR3 region has the DNA TGTGCCAGCAGTCTTAAAGATACGCAGTATTTT. This codes for CASSLKDTQYF. The chain has TRBV2 and TRBJ2-3; D remains unclear. V lost 5 bases and J lost 5, with 5 bases in between. The CDR3 covers 11 residues. Germline V lookup: CDR1 SNHLY, CDR2 FYNNEI.

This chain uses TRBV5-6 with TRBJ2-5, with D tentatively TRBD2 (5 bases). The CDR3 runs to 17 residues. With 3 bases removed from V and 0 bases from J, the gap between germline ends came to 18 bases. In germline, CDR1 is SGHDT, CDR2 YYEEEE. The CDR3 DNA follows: TGTGCCAGCAGCTCACAATTTCGGACTGTGTACCAAGAGACCCAGTACTTC. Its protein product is CASSSQFRTVYQETQYF. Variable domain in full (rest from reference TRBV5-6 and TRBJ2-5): DAGVTQSPTHLIKTRGQQVTLRCSPKSGHDTVSWYQQALGQGPQFIFQYYEEEERQRGNFPDRFSGHQFPNYSSELNVNALLLGDSALYLCASSSQFRTVYQETQYFGPGTRLLVL.

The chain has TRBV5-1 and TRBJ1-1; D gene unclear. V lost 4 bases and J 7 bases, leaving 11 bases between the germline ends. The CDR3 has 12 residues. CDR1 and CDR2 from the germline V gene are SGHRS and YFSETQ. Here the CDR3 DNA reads TGCGCCAGCAGCCGGGGTTACGGTGAAGCTTTCTTT. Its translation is CASSRGYGEAFF.

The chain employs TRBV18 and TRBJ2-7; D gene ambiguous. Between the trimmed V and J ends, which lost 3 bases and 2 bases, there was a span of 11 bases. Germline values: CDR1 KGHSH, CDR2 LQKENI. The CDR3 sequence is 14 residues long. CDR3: CASSPPTSTYEQYF. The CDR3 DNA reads TGTGCCAGCTCACCTCCGACAAGTACCTACGAGCAGTACTTC.

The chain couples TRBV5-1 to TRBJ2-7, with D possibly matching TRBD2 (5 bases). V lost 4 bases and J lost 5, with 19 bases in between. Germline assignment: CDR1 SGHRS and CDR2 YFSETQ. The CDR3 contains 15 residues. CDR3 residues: CASSLIRTAEDEQYF. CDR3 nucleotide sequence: TGCGCCAGCAGCCTTATACGGACGGCGGAGGACGAGCAGTACTTC.